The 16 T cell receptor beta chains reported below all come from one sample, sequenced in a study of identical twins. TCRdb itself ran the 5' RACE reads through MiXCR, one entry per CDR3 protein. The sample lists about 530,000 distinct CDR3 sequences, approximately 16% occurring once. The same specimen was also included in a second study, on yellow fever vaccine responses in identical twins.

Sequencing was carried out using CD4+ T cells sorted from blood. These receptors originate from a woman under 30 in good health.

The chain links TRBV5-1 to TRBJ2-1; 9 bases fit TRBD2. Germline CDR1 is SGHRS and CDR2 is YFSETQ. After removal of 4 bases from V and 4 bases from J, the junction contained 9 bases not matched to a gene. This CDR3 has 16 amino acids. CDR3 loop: CASSRVAGEKYNEQFF. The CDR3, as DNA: TGCGCCAGCAGCAGGGTAGCGGGGGAGAAATACAATGAGCAGTTCTTC.

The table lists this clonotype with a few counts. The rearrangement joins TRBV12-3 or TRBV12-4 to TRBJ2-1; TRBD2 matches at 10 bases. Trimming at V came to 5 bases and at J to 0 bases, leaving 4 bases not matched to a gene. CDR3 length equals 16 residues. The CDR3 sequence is CASSATSGTSYNEQFF. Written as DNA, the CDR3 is TGTGCCAGCAGTGCTACTAGCGGGACCTCCTACAATGAGCAGTTCTTC.

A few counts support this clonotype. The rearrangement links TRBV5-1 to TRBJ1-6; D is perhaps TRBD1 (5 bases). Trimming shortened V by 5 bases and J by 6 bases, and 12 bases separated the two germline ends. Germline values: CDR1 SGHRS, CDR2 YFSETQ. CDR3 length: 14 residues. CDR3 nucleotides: TGCGCCAGCAGGCGGGGCGAAAGTAATTCACCCCTCCACTTT. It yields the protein CASRRGESNSPLHF.

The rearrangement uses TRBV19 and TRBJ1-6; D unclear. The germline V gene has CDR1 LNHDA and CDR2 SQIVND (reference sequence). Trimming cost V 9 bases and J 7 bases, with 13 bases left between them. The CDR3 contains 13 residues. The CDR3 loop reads CASAELINSPLHF. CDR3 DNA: TGTGCCAGCGCGGAACTGATAAATTCACCCCTCCACTTT. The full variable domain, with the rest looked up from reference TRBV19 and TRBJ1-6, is DGGITQSPKYLFRKEGQNVTLSCEQNLNHDAMYWYRQDPGQGLRLIYYSQIVNDFQKGDIAEGYSVSREKKESFPLTVTSAQKNPTAFYLCASAELINSPLHFGNGTRLTVT.

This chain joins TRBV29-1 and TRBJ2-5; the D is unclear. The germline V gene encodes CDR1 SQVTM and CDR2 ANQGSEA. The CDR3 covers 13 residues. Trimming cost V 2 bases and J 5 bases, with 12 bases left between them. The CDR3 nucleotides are TGCAGCGTTGAACAGGCCCCCCGGGAGACCCAGTACTTC. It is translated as CSVEQAPRETQYF.

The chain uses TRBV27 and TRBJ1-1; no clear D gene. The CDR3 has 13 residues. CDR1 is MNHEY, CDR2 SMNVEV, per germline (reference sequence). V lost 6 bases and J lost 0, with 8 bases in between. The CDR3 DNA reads TGTGCCAGCAGGAGGGATCTGAACACTGAAGCTTTCTTT. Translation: CASRRDLNTEAFF.

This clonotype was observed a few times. CDR3 sequence reads: CASSEGQNSYNEQFF. The DNA of the CDR3 is TGTGCCAGCAGTGAAGGACAGAACTCCTACAATGAGCAGTTCTTC. This chain links TRBV2 with TRBJ2-1; TRBD1 is a possible D gene (5 bases). V gave up 1 base and J gave up 0 bases, with 7 bases separating them. CDR3 length: 15 amino acids. Looked up from germline, CDR1 is SNHLY and CDR2 is FYNNEI.

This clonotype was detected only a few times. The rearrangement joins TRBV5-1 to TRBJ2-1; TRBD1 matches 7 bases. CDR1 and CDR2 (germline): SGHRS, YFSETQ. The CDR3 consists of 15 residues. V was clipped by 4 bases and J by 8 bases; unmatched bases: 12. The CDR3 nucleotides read TGCGCCAGCAGCAATGGGGACAGACCCTCGGATGAGCAGTTCTTC. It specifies CASSNGDRPSDEQFF.

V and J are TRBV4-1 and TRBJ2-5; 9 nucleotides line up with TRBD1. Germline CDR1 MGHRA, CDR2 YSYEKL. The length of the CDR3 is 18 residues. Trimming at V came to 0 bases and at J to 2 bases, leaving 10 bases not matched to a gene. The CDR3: CASSQEALGQGRQETQYF. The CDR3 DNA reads TGCGCCAGCAGCCAAGAAGCACTGGGACAGGGCAGACAAGAGACCCAGTACTTC.

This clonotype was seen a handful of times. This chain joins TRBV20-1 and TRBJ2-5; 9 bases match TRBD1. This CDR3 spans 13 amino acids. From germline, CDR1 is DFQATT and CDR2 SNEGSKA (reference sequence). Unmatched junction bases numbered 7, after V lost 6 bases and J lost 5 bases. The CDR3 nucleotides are TGCAGTGCCACGGACAGGGGTCGCGAGACCCAGTACTTC. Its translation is CSATDRGRETQYF.

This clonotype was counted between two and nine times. CDR3 amino acids: CASSRDAYYEQYF. The CDR3 nucleotides are TGTGCCAGCAGCCGGGACGCATACTACGAGCAGTACTTC. V gene TRBV7-9 combines with J gene TRBJ2-7; the D gene could be TRBD1 or TRBD2 (5 bases each). There are 13 residues in the CDR3. CDR1 and CDR2 (germline): SEHNR, FQNEAQ (reference sequence). The V end was cut by 5 bases, the J end by 3 bases, with 11 bases between.

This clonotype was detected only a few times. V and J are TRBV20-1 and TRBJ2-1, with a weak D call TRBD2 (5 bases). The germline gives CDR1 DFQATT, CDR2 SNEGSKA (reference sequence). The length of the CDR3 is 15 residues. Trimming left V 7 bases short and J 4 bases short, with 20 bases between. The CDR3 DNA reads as TGCAGTGTCGGGCTAGCCGGGATTCAGTACAATGAGCAGTTCTTC. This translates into CSVGLAGIQYNEQFF.

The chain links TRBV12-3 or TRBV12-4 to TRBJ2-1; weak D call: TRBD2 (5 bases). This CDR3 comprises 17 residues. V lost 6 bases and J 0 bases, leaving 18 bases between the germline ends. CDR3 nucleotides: TGTGCCAGCAGCATCCGATTCCAGCGGTACTCCTACAATGAGCAGTTCTTC. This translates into CASSIRFQRYSYNEQFF.

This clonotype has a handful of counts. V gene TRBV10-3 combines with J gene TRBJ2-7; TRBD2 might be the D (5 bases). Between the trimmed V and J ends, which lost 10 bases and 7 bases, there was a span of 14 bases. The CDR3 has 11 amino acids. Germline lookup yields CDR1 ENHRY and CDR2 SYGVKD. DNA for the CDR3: TGTGCCACGACGGGGTCCTCAGAGCAGTACTTC. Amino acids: CATTGSSEQYF.

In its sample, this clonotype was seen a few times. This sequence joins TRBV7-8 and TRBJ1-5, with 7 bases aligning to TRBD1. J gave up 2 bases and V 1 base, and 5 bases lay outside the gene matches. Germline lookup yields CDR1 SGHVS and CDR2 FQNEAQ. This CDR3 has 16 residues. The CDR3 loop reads CASSLDYRGGNQPQHF. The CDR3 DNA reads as TGTGCCAGCAGCTTAGACTACAGGGGTGGCAATCAGCCCCAGCATTTT.

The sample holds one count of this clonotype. CDR3 DNA sequence: TGTGCCATCAGTGCCTTTGACAAGAACACTGAAGCTTTCTTT. It translates to CAISAFDKNTEAFF. V and J are TRBV10-3 and TRBJ1-1; D unresolved. The CDR3 runs to 14 residues. With 4 bases removed from V and 1 base from J, the gap between germline ends came to 10 bases. Germline CDR1 ENHRY, CDR2 SYGVKD.